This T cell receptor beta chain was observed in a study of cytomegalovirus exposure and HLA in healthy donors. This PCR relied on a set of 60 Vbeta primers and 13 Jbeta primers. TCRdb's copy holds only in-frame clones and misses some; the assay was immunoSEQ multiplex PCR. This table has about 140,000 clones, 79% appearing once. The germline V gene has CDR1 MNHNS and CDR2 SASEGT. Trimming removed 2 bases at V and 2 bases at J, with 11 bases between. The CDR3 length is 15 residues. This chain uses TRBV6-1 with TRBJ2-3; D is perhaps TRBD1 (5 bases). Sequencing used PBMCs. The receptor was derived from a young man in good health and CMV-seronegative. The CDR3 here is CASSETQGDTDTQYF. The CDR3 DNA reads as TGTGCCAGCAGTGAAACCCAGGGTGACACAGATACGCAGTATTTT.